This T cell receptor (beta chain) came from a study of blood T cell repertoires in COVID-19. Study-level information: The United States, Italy and Spain were the sources of the acute and convalescent COVID-19 samples.

Clones were sequenced by immunoSEQ multiplex PCR, and TCRdb holds only the in-frame ones, with some missing. This sample has 50,000 to 80,000 clones, with about four fifths found just once. The CDR3 covers 16 residues. The germline V gene encodes CDR1 ENHRY and CDR2 SYGVKD. The trim removed 6 bases at V and 5 bases at J, leaving 14 bases unmatched. The clonotype was recovered from a human donor in a cohort sampled during active COVID-19. Source material: peripheral blood. The chain is built from TRBV10-3 and TRBJ2-3; 7 bases are a match to TRBD1. As DNA, the CDR3 is TGTGCCATCAGCGGCTTGGGGGACAGCTTCGGAGATACGCAGTATTTT. This translates into CAISGLGDSFGDTQYF.